This TCR beta chain appears in the sequencing data of a study of blood T cell repertoires in COVID-19. Looking at the study overall: In each case, the material was cDNA or gDNA derived from T cells, B-cell-depleted T cells, or PBMCs.

The participants were between roughly 18 and 90 years old and came from 20 to 30 US areas. Researchers sorted participants into cohorts using their self-reported clinical history. Per the authors' pipeline: Scientists estimated how many nucleated cells there were by amplifying reference gene primers. Sequenced by immunoSEQ multiplex PCR; TCRdb stores in-frame clones only, minus some. V and J calls and clone size come straight from that table; D and trimming were deduced from the DNA. The table has 200,000 to 250,000 clones, around 85% seen once; the top ten hold approximately 1.4%. The specimen was PBMCs or T cells enriched from blood (not recorded which). The receptor's source is a woman between 40 and 55 years old with acute COVID-19.

The CDR3 sequence: CASSFYRAGENTEAFF. Written as DNA, the CDR3 is TGTGCCAGTAGTTTCTACAGGGCTGGGGAGAACACTGAAGCTTTCTTT. The J gene is TRBJ1-1, the V gene TRBV19; possibly TRBD1 for D (6 bases). This CDR3 region has 16 residues. Trimming cost V 5 bases and J 1 base, with 17 bases left between them. Germline lookup yields CDR1 LNHDA and CDR2 SQIVND (reference sequence).